Each of the 23 T cell receptor beta chains below was sequenced from the same sample in a study of OX40 agonist ivuxolimab in advanced cancers. Receptor amplification or capture employed the immunoSEQ multiplex PCR assay. Sourced from immuneACCESS, this table was stored by TCRdb with only in-frame sequences that have V and J called. A share of the clones is absent; for the studies checked, an unresolved V gene accounts for under half, and the remainder has no known explanation. This sample comprises 55,000 to 75,000 clones, more than 75% of them detected only once. The top ten constitute around 8.2% of the sample. Sequencing used CD4+ or CD8+ T cells sorted from blood, obtained in a trial of the OX40 agonist ivuxolimab. The source is an adult with an advanced solid tumor such as melanoma, head and neck, liver or kidney cancer.

The rearrangement joins TRBV7-2 to TRBJ2-3; possibly TRBD1 for D (5 bases). CDR1 is SGHTA, CDR2 FQGNSA, per germline. V was pared by 2 bases and J by 2 bases, with 11 bases between. The CDR3 spans 15 residues. Here the CDR3 reads CASSLLTETTDTQYF. CDR3 in DNA: TGTGCCAGCAGCTTACTGACAGAGACCACAGATACGCAGTATTTT.

The rearrangement uses TRBV19 and TRBJ2-5; 7 bases map to TRBD1. J lost 0 bases, V lost 1 base, and 5 bases had no gene match. Germline CDR1 and CDR2: LNHDA and SQIVND (reference sequence). There are 16 residues in the CDR3. In DNA form, the CDR3 reads TGTGCCAGTAGTATAGGGACAGGCCCTCACCAAGAGACCCAGTACTTC. It codes for CASSIGTGPHQETQYF.

This clone has more than one count but fewer than ten. The rearrangement links TRBV6-1 to TRBJ1-2, with D possibly TRBD1 on 6 matching bases. The CDR3 runs 12 residues. Germline V lookup: CDR1 MNHNS, CDR2 SASEGT. V gave up 7 bases and J gave up 4 bases, with 10 bases separating them. CDR3: CASNGQFYGYTF. The CDR3 region has the DNA TGTGCCAGCAACGGACAGTTCTATGGCTACACCTTC.

This clone was counted a single time. The CDR3 is CASSESISGADTQYF. CDR3 in DNA: TGCGCCAGCAGTGAGTCTATTAGCGGGGCAGATACGCAGTATTTT. The chain has TRBV10-2 and TRBJ2-3; the match to TRBD2 covers 8 bases. This CDR3 contains 15 residues. V shed 0 bases and J 4 bases; nucleotides not matched to a gene: 3. Germline assignment: CDR1 WSHSY and CDR2 SAAADI.

V and J are TRBV5-4 and TRBJ1-2; D is perhaps TRBD1 (6 bases). This CDR3 region has 16 residues. With 2 bases removed from V and 0 bases from J, the gap between germline ends came to 14 bases. Germline V gives CDR1 SGHNT, CDR2 YYREEE (reference sequence). The CDR3: CASSFRGRETNYGYTF. CDR3 nucleotide sequence: TGTGCCAGCAGCTTTAGGGGGAGGGAGACTAACTATGGCTACACCTTC.

This chain links TRBV28 with TRBJ1-3, with D maybe TRBD1 (5 bases). Germline V CDR1 and CDR2: MDHEN, SYDVKM. The V end was cut by 6 bases, the J end by 0 bases, with 12 bases between. This CDR3 is built from 15 residues. The chain's CDR3 is CASRGRDRSGNTIYF. The CDR3 bases are TGTGCCAGCAGGGGCAGGGACCGCTCTGGAAACACCATATATTTT.

V and J are TRBV4-2 and TRBJ2-7; 10 bases map to TRBD1. With 4 bases clipped from V and 6 bases from J, the junction kept 3 bases outside the gene matches. CDR1 is LGHNA, CDR2 YNFKEQ, per germline. There are 13 residues in the CDR3. The CDR3 region has the DNA TGTGCCAGCAGCCGACAGGGGGCGCGCGAGCAGTACTTC. Residues: CASSRQGAREQYF.

Here the CDR3 reads CASSSPTANYGYTF. In DNA form, the CDR3 reads TGTGCCAGCAGCTCGCCGACCGCTAACTATGGCTACACCTTC. The chain carries TRBV5-4 and TRBJ1-2; D gene ambiguous. The V gene lost 3 bases and the J gene lost 0 bases, with 9 bases spanning the gap. Germline values: CDR1 SGHNT, CDR2 YYREEE (reference sequence). The CDR3 is made up of 14 amino acids.

CDR3 loop: CAWGVPGTGRDYTF. DNA for the CDR3: TGTGCCTGGGGGGTCCCGGGGACAGGGCGGGACTACACCTTC. The J gene is TRBJ1-2, the V gene TRBV30; 9 positions match TRBD1. Germline CDR1 reads GTSNPN; CDR2 reads SVGIG (reference sequence). This CDR3 is built from 14 residues. After removal of 5 bases from V and 10 bases from J, the junction contained 14 bases not matched to a gene.

V usage is TRBV7-8 and J usage is TRBJ2-3; a possible D gene is TRBD2 (6 bases). CDR1 is SGHVS and CDR2 is FQNEAQ in the germline V gene. CDR3 size: 16 residues. V lost 0 bases and J lost 1, with 11 bases in between. CDR3 coding DNA: TGTGCCAGCAGCTTAGCTGGTAGCGGTCGCACAGATACGCAGTATTTT. Protein product: CASSLAGSGRTDTQYF.

This clone showed up just a few times. The chain employs TRBV30 and TRBJ1-1; 10 bases map to TRBD1. Per germline, CDR1 GTSNPN and CDR2 SVGIG (reference sequence). CDR3 length: 13 amino acids. V gave up 8 bases and J gave up 2 bases; unmatched junction bases: 5. The DNA for the CDR3 is TGTGCCGGGGACAGGGGATCAAACACTGAAGCTTTCTTT. As protein: CAGDRGSNTEAFF.

This chain connects TRBV6-6 to TRBJ2-7; 11 bases are shared with TRBD2. The trim removed 4 bases at V and 6 bases at J, leaving 8 bases unmatched. The germline gives CDR1 MNHNY, CDR2 SVGAGI (reference sequence). The CDR3 is made up of 15 amino acids. This chain's CDR3 is CASSWSSGRSGEQYF. Written as DNA, the CDR3 is TGTGCCAGCAGTTGGTCTAGCGGGAGGTCTGGCGAGCAGTACTTC.

V gene TRBV7-8 combines with J gene TRBJ2-3; D is undetermined. The CDR3 spans 14 residues. Germline V lookup: CDR1 SGHVS, CDR2 FQNEAQ. The ends were cut back, 5 bases at V and 0 bases at J, with 9 bases in the middle. The CDR3: CASSTGPSTDTQYF. For the CDR3, the DNA is TGTGCCAGCAGCACTGGACCTAGCACAGATACGCAGTATTTT.

The chain employs TRBV5-1 and TRBJ2-2, with 11 nucleotides matching TRBD1. V shed 4 bases and J 4 bases; nucleotides not matched to a gene: 6. Germline CDR1 reads SGHRS; CDR2 reads YFSETQ. This CDR3 is built from 16 residues. The CDR3 spells CASSAEGTGGTGELFF. DNA of the CDR3: TGCGCCAGCAGCGCGGAGGGGACAGGGGGCACCGGGGAGCTGTTTTTT.

This clone showed up just once. This CDR3 is CASSDGFEDTQYF. Written as DNA, the CDR3 is TGTGCCAGCAGTGATGGCTTTGAAGATACGCAGTATTTT. The chain combines TRBV2 with TRBJ2-3; D is undetermined. The germline V and J ends were trimmed by 3 bases and 5 bases, with 9 bases remaining between them. Germline CDR1 is SNHLY and CDR2 is FYNNEI. CDR3 length: 13 residues. The full variable domain, with the rest looked up from reference TRBV2 and TRBJ2-3, is EPEVTQTPSHQVTQMGQEVILRCVPISNHLYFYWYRQILGQKVEFLVSFYNNEISEKSEIFDDQFSVERPDGSNFTLKIRSTKLEDSAMYFCASSDGFEDTQYFGPGTRLTVL.

The rearrangement links TRBV7-7 to TRBJ2-2, with D possibly matching TRBD2 (7 bases). The CDR3 extends over 15 amino acids. With 5 bases removed from V and 6 bases from J, the gap between germline ends came to 16 bases. Per germline, CDR1 SSHAT and CDR2 FNYEAQ (reference sequence). The CDR3 loop reads CASSPLGGHAGELFF. As DNA, the CDR3 is TGTGCCAGCAGCCCTCTCGGGGGGCACGCCGGGGAGCTGTTTTTT.

The V and J genes are TRBV10-3 and TRBJ2-3, with no clear D. Germline V gene lookup returns CDR1 ENHRY and CDR2 SYGVKD. V lost 6 bases and J 0 bases, leaving 7 bases between the germline ends. This CDR3 spans 13 amino acids. CDR3 sequence: CAIRGISTDTQYF. In DNA form, the CDR3 reads TGTGCCATCAGAGGGATTAGCACAGATACGCAGTATTTT.

The chain employs TRBV29-1 and TRBJ2-1, with 7 bases matching TRBD1. Germline CDR1 and CDR2: SQVTM and ANQGSEA. The CDR3 consists of 14 residues. J was trimmed by 6 bases and V by 4 bases; bases with no gene match: 9. CDR3 in amino acids: CSVVLRGGPNEQFF. CDR3 in DNA: TGCAGCGTTGTGTTAAGAGGGGGCCCCAATGAGCAGTTCTTC.

This clone is a singleton in its sample. CDR3 in amino acids: CASRSRGTGDRGYTF. DNA for the CDR3: TGTGCCAGCAGATCACGCGGGACAGGGGATAGGGGCTACACCTTC. The chain has TRBV27 and TRBJ1-2; 10 bases are shared with TRBD1. The germline CDR1 and CDR2 sequences are MNHEY and SMNVEV (reference sequence). V was pared by 6 bases and J by 8 bases, with 12 bases of the junction left unmatched. The CDR3 has 15 amino acids.

Only a few counts were recorded for this clone. This chain joins TRBV4-1 and TRBJ2-1, with TRBD2 matching over 8 bases. The CDR3 totals 15 residues. V shed 4 bases, J shed 4 bases, and the junction held 6 bases outside the gene matches. Germline CDR1 is MGHRA and CDR2 is YSYEKL. In DNA, the CDR3 is TGCGCCAGCAGCCCCCGGGGGGGTTCATACAATGAGCAGTTCTTC. Its protein product is CASSPRGGSYNEQFF.

V and J are TRBV18 and TRBJ1-1, with 7 bases lining up with TRBD1. Trimming removed 8 bases from V and 0 bases from J; junction bases left unmatched: 3. The CDR3 totals 13 residues. CDR1 is KGHSH and CDR2 is LQKENI in the germline V gene. The CDR3 loop is CASQQGMNTEAFF. For the CDR3, the DNA is TGTGCCAGCCAACAGGGGATGAACACTGAAGCTTTCTTT.

The chain employs TRBV28 and TRBJ2-1; 11 bases are shared with TRBD2. J gave up 4 bases and V 3 bases, and 8 bases lay outside the gene matches. This CDR3 comprises 17 residues. Per the germline V gene, CDR1 is MDHEN and CDR2 is SYDVKM. The CDR3 sequence is CASSFSGGAVLYNEQFF. The CDR3, as DNA: TGTGCCAGCAGTTTTAGCGGGGGGGCGGTTCTTTACAATGAGCAGTTCTTC.

The chain links TRBV5-1 to TRBJ1-1; 7 bases are a match to TRBD1. Germline CDR1 is SGHRS and CDR2 is YFSETQ. V lost 0 bases and J lost 10; bases outside the gene matches: 6. The CDR3 totals 13 residues. CDR3 protein: CASSLGQGNPAFF. Written as DNA, the CDR3 is TGCGCCAGCAGCTTGGGACAGGGTAATCCAGCTTTCTTT.